Listed below are T cell receptor beta chains from one sample, sequenced in a study of regulatory T cells in long-lasting Graves disease. TCRdb re-analysed the multiplex PCR reads in MiXCR, keeping a single row per CDR3 protein. The table lists a few hundred thousand distinct CDR3 sequences, around 20% of them singletons. The sample consisted of peripheral blood mononuclear cells (PBMCs), taken when the disease was refractory, from a patient treated with antithyroid drugs. These receptors originate from a female donor with Graves disease. Each CDR3 is given with its conserved first and last residue. A D gene is named only where the DNA matches it firmly. Clone size is not always given. Where it is, it says once, few, many or a class for expanded clones.

d_call	v_call	j_call	clone_size	cdr3_nt	cdr3_aa
NA	TRBV24-1	TRBJ2-7	many	TGTGCCACCAGTGAGGGTTCATCCTACGAGCAGTACTTC	CATSEGSSYEQYF
NA	TRBV11-2	TRBJ1-1	few	TGTGCCAGCAGCGTAGGGGCAGGGGAAGCTTTCTTT	CASSVGAGEAFF
NA	TRBV20-1	TRBJ1-1	NA	TGCAGTGCTGGGTCCGGGGACCCTGAAGCTTTCTTT	CSAGSGDPEAFF
TRBD1	TRBV10-3	TRBJ1-2	few	TGTGCCATCAGTCGGGGGACAGCCTATGGCTACACCTTC	CAISRGTAYGYTF
TRBD1	TRBV6-1	TRBJ2-2	NA	TGTGCCAGCAGTGACAACAGGGGAGTAGTAGGGGAGCTGTTTTTT	CASSDNRGVVGELFF
NA	TRBV25-1	TRBJ2-7	NA	TGTGCCAGCACCCCAGGCGGGCTACACTACGAGCAGTACTTC	CASTPGGLHYEQYF
NA	TRBV7-9	TRBJ1-1	many	TGTGCCAGCAGCTTAGAGGGGCCGGGAACTGAAGCTTTCTTT	CASSLEGPGTEAFF
NA	TRBV7-2	TRBJ2-7	NA	TGTGCCAGCAGCTTAAGAGGTCTAAGAGCCACCCCGCGCTACGAGCAGTACTTC	CASSLRGLRATPRYEQYF
TRBD1	TRBV18	TRBJ1-1	NA	TGTGCCAGCTCACCACGTACAGGGGGCCCTGGCACTGAAGCTTTCTTT	CASSPRTGGPGTEAFF
NA	TRBV5-6	TRBJ1-2	NA	TGTGCCAGCAGCTGCAGGGAGCAAGCCTATGGCTACACCTTC	CASSCREQAYGYTF
NA	TRBV25-1	TRBJ1-2	few	TGTGCCAGCAGTGAATCCCGAACAGCCCAAACCTATGGCTACACCTTC	CASSESRTAQTYGYTF
TRBD2	TRBV28	TRBJ2-7	few	TGTGCCAGCAGTTTCCCCGGGACTAGCGGGAGAGGGGCCTACGAGCAGTACTTC	CASSFPGTSGRGAYEQYF
NA	TRBV2	TRBJ2-2	NA	TGTGTCAGCATGACGAGGGGTGCCGGGGAGCTGTTTTTT	CVSMTRGAGELFF
NA	TRBV7-2	TRBJ1-1	many	TGTGCCAGCAGGCCCACAGGGATACCTGAAGCTTTCTTT	CASRPTGIPEAFF
TRBD1	TRBV30	TRBJ2-2	NA	TGTGCCTGGAGCGGGGACAGTAACACCGGGGAGCTGTTTTTT	CAWSGDSNTGELFF
TRBD2	TRBV27	TRBJ2-3	NA	TGTGCCAGCAGTTTATATACTAGCGGGAGCACAGATACGCAGTATTTT	CASSLYTSGSTDTQYF
TRBD2	TRBV5-1	TRBJ2-2	few	TGCGCCAGCAGCTTGGTTGGGACTAGCGGCACCGGGGAGCTGTTTTTT	CASSLVGTSGTGELFF
NA	TRBV20-1	TRBJ2-1	many	TGCAGTGCGGGCAGGGGGAGGTACAATGAGCAGTTCTTC	CSAGRGRYNEQFF
NA	TRBV2	TRBJ2-7	many	TGTGCCAGCATTATATCATCTAGTTCCTACGAGCAGTACTTC	CASIISSSSYEQYF
TRBD1	TRBV15	TRBJ1-4	many	TGTGCCACCAGCACAACAGGACAGGGACGCGAAAAACTGTTTTTT	CATSTTGQGREKLFF
NA	TRBV5-1	TRBJ2-2	NA	TGCGCCAGCAGCTTGAGGGCCGGGACTCCCACCGGGGAGCTGTTTTTT	CASSLRAGTPTGELFF
TRBD1	TRBV19	TRBJ1-2	NA	TGTGCCAGTAGAGGTCCTTGGACAGGGGGCGGCTACACCTTC	CASRGPWTGGGYTF
TRBD1	TRBV28	TRBJ1-4	many	TGTGCCAGCAGTCTCGAATTTTCCGGGACAGGATACGAAAAACTGTTTTTT	CASSLEFSGTGYEKLFF
NA	TRBV20-1	TRBJ2-7	few	TGCAGTGCGAGAACCGGGACGCTAAAGGGGCAGTACTTC	CSARTGTLKGQYF
NA	TRBV11-2	TRBJ1-4	few	TGTGCCAGCAGCTTAGGATCGGTCCCCAATGAAAAACTGTTTTTT	CASSLGSVPNEKLFF
NA	TRBV6-1	TRBJ2-6	many	TGTGCCAGCAGACCGTTCTGGGTAGCTGGGGCCAACGTCCTGACTTTC	CASRPFWVAGANVLTF
TRBD1	TRBV20-1	TRBJ1-2	NA	TGCAGTGCGAGCGACAGGGGCTATGGCTACACCTTC	CSASDRGYGYTF
NA	TRBV20-1	TRBJ1-5	NA	TGCAGTGCTAGAGTCGACAGGACCCAGCCCCAGCATTTT	CSARVDRTQPQHF
TRBD2	TRBV18	TRBJ2-5	few	TGTGCCAGCTCACTAATGACTAGCGGATGGGAGACCCAGTACTTC	CASSLMTSGWETQYF
TRBD1	TRBV6-1	TRBJ1-5	NA	TGTGCCAGCAGACCGATTAGGGACAGGGGGTTCGGTCAGCCCCAGCATTTT	CASRPIRDRGFGQPQHF
TRBD2	TRBV4-1	TRBJ2-7	few	TGCGCCAGCAGCCAAGATTCGGGGCTAGCGGGAGGCGAGCAGTACTTC	CASSQDSGLAGGEQYF
NA	TRBV14	TRBJ2-7	few	TGTGCCAGCAGCCAAGCAGACAAGTCCTACGAGCAGTACTTC	CASSQADKSYEQYF
TRBD2	TRBV7-6	TRBJ2-7	NA	TGTGCCAGCAGCCCGGGGGGGGGCCACGAGCAGTACTTC	CASSPGGGHEQYF
TRBD2	TRBV6-1	TRBJ2-5	many	TGTGCCAGCAGTCAAAGCGGGGCGCAAGAGACCCAGTACTTC	CASSQSGAQETQYF
TRBD2	TRBV19	TRBJ2-2	NA	TGTGCCAGTAGTACTAGCGGGAGGGTTACCGGGGAGCTGTTTTTT	CASSTSGRVTGELFF
TRBD2	TRBV10-3	TRBJ2-7	NA	TGTGCCATCAGTGTACGGGCTAGCGGGAAGACCTACGAGCAGTACTTC	CAISVRASGKTYEQYF
TRBD1	TRBV5-1	TRBJ2-7	once	TGCGCCAGCAGCCCGGTGGGACAGGGGTTTGACGAGCAGTACTTC	CASSPVGQGFDEQYF
TRBD2	TRBV2	TRBJ2-2	NA	TGTGCCAGCAGAATATATAGCGGGAGGGCCTCCGCCGGGGAGCTGTTTTTT	CASRIYSGRASAGELFF
NA	TRBV20-1	TRBJ2-1	NA	TGCAGTGCTCACACTCCCTCCTACAATGAGCAGTTCTTC	CSAHTPSYNEQFF
TRBD1	TRBV20-1	TRBJ1-1	NA	TGCAGTGCTAGCACGCAGGGGGCAGTACGGAACACTGAAGCTTTCTTT	CSASTQGAVRNTEAFF
NA	TRBV10-3	TRBJ2-2	NA	TGTGCCATCAGTGATTCGGGGACCGGGGAGCTGTTTTTT	CAISDSGTGELFF
NA	TRBV7-8	TRBJ2-2	NA	TGTGCCAGCAGCTGGGGTAACTTGAACACCGGGGAGCTGTTTTTT	CASSWGNLNTGELFF
NA	TRBV5-1	TRBJ2-2	NA	TGCGCCAGCAGCTTTTCCCCTCAAGTAAACGGGGAGCTGTTTTTT	CASSFSPQVNGELFF
TRBD2	TRBV5-1	TRBJ2-7	NA	TGCGCCAGCAGCGGCGGGAGGGCCTTATCAGAGCAGTACTTC	CASSGGRALSEQYF
TRBD1	TRBV12-5	TRBJ1-1	NA	TGTGCTAGTGGTTCCTATTTGGGCGGGACAGGGAGCACTGAAGCTTTCTTT	CASGSYLGGTGSTEAFF
NA	TRBV27	TRBJ1-1	NA	TGTGCCAGCAGTTTCCAGGGGATGAACACTGAAGCTTTCTTT	CASSFQGMNTEAFF
NA	TRBV7-3	TRBJ1-2	NA	TGTGCCAGCAGTCAAGACAGAAACTATGGCTACACCTTC	CASSQDRNYGYTF
NA	TRBV27	TRBJ2-7	few	TGTGCCAGCAGTTTATCGGTCAATTCCGGGACACCTTCCTACGAGCAGTACTTC	CASSLSVNSGTPSYEQYF
NA	TRBV28	TRBJ1-5	few	TGTGCCAGCAGTCCCAGTTTTGAGCCCCAGCATTTT	CASSPSFEPQHF
NA	TRBV18	TRBJ1-1	NA	TGTGCCAGCTCACCCCGTCAGGGGTCGGAAGCTTTCTTT	CASSPRQGSEAFF
TRBD2	TRBV6-1	TRBJ2-3	few	TGTGCCAGCACCCGGACTAGCGGGAACCCCACAGATACGCAGTATTTT	CASTRTSGNPTDTQYF
TRBD2	TRBV3-1	TRBJ2-1	NA	TGTGCCAGCAGCTACGGACTAGCGGGGAATGAGCAGTTCTTC	CASSYGLAGNEQFF
NA	TRBV15	TRBJ2-4	NA	TGTGCCACCCAAGAGAGGGATCTCAGAGTGGGTGCCAAAAACATTCAGTACTTC	CATQERDLRVGAKNIQYF
TRBD1	TRBV9	TRBJ1-2	NA	TGTGCCAGCAGCGTCAAGAGCGGACAGGGCGACTATGGCTACACCTTC	CASSVKSGQGDYGYTF
TRBD1	TRBV5-8	TRBJ1-2	many	TGTGCCAGCAGCCCCCGGGGACAGAGGTCCTATGGCTACACCTTC	CASSPRGQRSYGYTF
TRBD1	TRBV7-8	TRBJ2-7	few	TGTGCCAGCAGCTTAGGAGGGACAGGGGCGGCCGAGCAGTACTTC	CASSLGGTGAAEQYF
TRBD2	TRBV12-5	TRBJ2-3	few	TGTGCTAGTGGAACCGGGACTAGGCAAGATACGCAGTATTTT	CASGTGTRQDTQYF
NA	TRBV11-2	TRBJ1-6	many	TGTGCCAGCAGCTTGAACGGGGCCGATAATTCACCCCTCCACTTT	CASSLNGADNSPLHF
TRBD1	TRBV6-2/TRBV6-3	TRBJ2-7	NA	TGTGCCAGCAGTTACAACACCGGGACAGGGAGGGACGAGCAGTACTTC	CASSYNTGTGRDEQYF
NA	TRBV2	TRBJ1-4	many	TGTGCCAGCACCGACTTAGGGGTTGCTAGTTCTAATGAAAAACTGTTTTTT	CASTDLGVASSNEKLFF